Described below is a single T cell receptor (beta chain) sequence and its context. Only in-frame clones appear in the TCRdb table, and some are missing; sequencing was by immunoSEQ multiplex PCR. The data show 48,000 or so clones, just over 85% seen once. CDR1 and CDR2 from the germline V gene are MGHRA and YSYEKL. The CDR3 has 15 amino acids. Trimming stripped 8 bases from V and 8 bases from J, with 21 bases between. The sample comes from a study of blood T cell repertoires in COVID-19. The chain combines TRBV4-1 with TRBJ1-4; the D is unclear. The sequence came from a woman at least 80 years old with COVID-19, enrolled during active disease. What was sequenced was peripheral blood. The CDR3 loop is CASALSAAVSEKLFF. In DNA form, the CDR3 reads TGCGCCAGCGCCCTTTCCGCCGCCGTGAGCGAAAAACTGTTTTTT.